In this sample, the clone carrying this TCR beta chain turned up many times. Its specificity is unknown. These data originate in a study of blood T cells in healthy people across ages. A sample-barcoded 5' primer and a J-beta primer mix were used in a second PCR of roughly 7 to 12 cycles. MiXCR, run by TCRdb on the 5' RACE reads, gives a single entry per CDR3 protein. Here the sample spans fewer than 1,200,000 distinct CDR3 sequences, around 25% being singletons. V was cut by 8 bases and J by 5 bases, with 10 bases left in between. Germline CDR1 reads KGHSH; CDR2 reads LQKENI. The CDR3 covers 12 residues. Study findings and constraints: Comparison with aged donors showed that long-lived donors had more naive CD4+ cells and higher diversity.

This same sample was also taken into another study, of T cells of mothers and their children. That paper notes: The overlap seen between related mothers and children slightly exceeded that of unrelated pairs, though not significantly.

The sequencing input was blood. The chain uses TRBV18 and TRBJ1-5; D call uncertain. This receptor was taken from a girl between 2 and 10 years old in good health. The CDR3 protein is CASSPGDQPQHF. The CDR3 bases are TGTGCCAGCAGCCCAGGTGATCAGCCCCAGCATTTT.